The 30 T cell receptor beta chains in this list originate from one sample, sequenced in a study of CD4+ T cells in melanoma. Sequencing used immunoSEQ multiplex PCR; TCRdb keeps in-frame clones, though not all of them. The data contain roughly 150,000 clones, 92% of them seen just once; the ten biggest clones take up about 1.6%. The receptors originated from a human donor with melanoma.

The gene calls are TRBV6-1 and TRBJ2-7, with D perhaps assigned TRBD1 or TRBD2 (6 bases each). The CDR3 has 15 amino acids. With 2 bases removed from V and 2 bases from J, the gap between germline ends came to 13 bases. CDR1 and CDR2 from the germline V gene are MNHNS and SASEGT. CDR3 loop: CASSEPGGSTYEQYF. The CDR3 DNA sequence: TGTGCCAGCAGTGAACCCGGGGGCTCCACCTACGAGCAGTACTTC.

The chain carries TRBV13 and TRBJ1-4, with D possibly TRBD1 on 5 matching bases. The CDR3 is 16 residues long. Germline CDR1 is PRHDT and CDR2 is FYEKMQ (reference sequence). Trimming pared 5 bases from V and 7 bases from J, leaving 20 bases between. This CDR3 is CASSSRERGGGEKLFF. The DNA of the CDR3 is TGTGCCAGCAGCAGTCGAGAGAGGGGAGGTGGTGAAAAACTGTTTTTT. The whole variable domain, filled in from reference TRBV13 and TRBJ1-4, reads AAGVIQSPRHLIKEKRETATLKCYPIPRHDTVYWYQQGPGQDPQFLISFYEKMQSDKGSIPDRFSAQQFSDYHSELNMSSLELGDSALYFCASSSRERGGGEKLFFGSGTQLSVL.

This chain joins TRBV6-5 and TRBJ1-2; D uncertain. The CDR3 runs 12 residues. Between the trimmed V and J ends, which lost 4 bases and 8 bases, there was a span of 11 bases. Germline lookup yields CDR1 MNHEY and CDR2 SVGAGI. As DNA, the CDR3 is TGTGCCAGCAGTTCGGGCCCGAGGGGCTACACCTTC. It specifies CASSSGPRGYTF.

The count of this clone is one. This chain connects TRBV9 to TRBJ2-2, with 7 bases aligning to TRBD1. Germline V gene sequence: CDR1 SGDLS, CDR2 YYNGEE. CDR3 length: 13 residues. J gave up 7 bases and V 3 bases, and 3 bases lay outside the gene matches. Written as DNA, the CDR3 is TGTGCCAGCAGCGAGGGGGCGTACGGGGAGCTGTTTTTT. Protein product: CASSEGAYGELFF.

The chain joins TRBV19 to TRBJ1-5, with 7 bases aligning to TRBD1. The CDR3 runs to 17 residues. Germline CDR1 and CDR2: LNHDA and SQIVND (reference sequence). V lost 5 bases and J lost 0; bases outside the gene matches: 10. CDR3 DNA: TGTGCCAGTAGTCCCGGGACAGAACTACCTAGCAATCAGCCCCAGCATTTT. Translated, it gives CASSPGTELPSNQPQHF.

The chain is built from TRBV30 and TRBJ2-3; D not resolved. CDR3 length equals 14 residues. Germline CDR1 and CDR2: GTSNPN and SVGIG (reference sequence). V was pared by 2 bases and J by 6 bases, with 15 bases between. The CDR3 region has the DNA TGTGCCTGGAGTATGGCCTCCCCCTCTGATACGCAGTATTTT. Protein sequence: CAWSMASPSDTQYF.

The chain recombines TRBV7-8 with TRBJ2-6; D remains unclear. CDR3 length: 16 amino acids. Trimming stripped 2 bases from V and 3 bases from J, with 11 bases between. Germline CDR1 and CDR2: SGHVS and FQNEAQ. The CDR3 DNA reads as TGTGCCAGCAGCTTAATCTCGGCAGGTGGGGCCAACGTCCTGACTTTC. It yields the protein CASSLISAGGANVLTF.

This sequence joins TRBV30 and TRBJ1-2; D is undetermined. There are 15 residues in the CDR3. CDR1 GTSNPN and CDR2 SVGIG come from the germline V gene (reference sequence). The V end was cut by 3 bases, the J end by 3 bases, with 17 bases between. The CDR3 DNA follows: TGTGCCTGGAGCCCCCGGGGTGCCAGTGACTATGGCTACACCTTC. Its translation: CAWSPRGASDYGYTF.

This chain uses TRBV6-1 with TRBJ1-6, with D maybe TRBD1 (5 bases). Germline CDR1 MNHNS, CDR2 SASEGT. V lost 8 bases, J lost 8 bases, and 7 bases lay in between. This CDR3 comprises 11 residues. The CDR3 reads CASGGDSPLHF. The CDR3 nucleotides are TGTGCCAGCGGAGGGGATTCACCCCTCCACTTT.

The chain combines TRBV6-6 with TRBJ1-2, with D tentatively TRBD1 (5 bases). V lost 0 bases, J lost 1 base, and 12 bases lay in between. The CDR3 spans 16 residues. Germline V gene data show CDR1 as MNHNY and CDR2 as SVGAGI (reference sequence). CDR3 DNA sequence: TGTGCCAGCAGTTACTCGATCCGGACAAATAACTATGGCTACACCTTC. Translated, it gives CASSYSIRTNNYGYTF.

The gene calls are TRBV7-2 and TRBJ1-1; D gene uncertain. V lost 2 bases and J 0 bases, leaving 7 bases between the germline ends. The CDR3 loop spans 14 amino acids. Germline assignment: CDR1 SGHTA and CDR2 FQGNSA. This chain's CDR3 is CASSLSRMNTEAFF. The DNA of the CDR3 is TGTGCCAGCAGCTTAAGTCGAATGAACACTGAAGCTTTCTTT.

This clone has only one observation. The chain has TRBV6-5 and TRBJ2-7; 7 bases are a match to TRBD2. Unmatched junction bases numbered 3, after V lost 2 bases and J lost 5 bases. Germline V CDR1 and CDR2: MNHEY, SVGAGI. CDR3 length: 13 amino acids. CDR3 in amino acids: CASSYGRVHEQYF. The CDR3 coding sequence is TGTGCCAGCAGTTACGGGAGGGTCCACGAGCAGTACTTC.

V and J are TRBV7-3 and TRBJ1-1, with 10 bases identical to TRBD1. The CDR3 is 14 residues long. Germline loops: CDR1 SGHTA, CDR2 FQGTGA. J was trimmed by 10 bases and V by 4 bases; bases with no gene match: 9. The CDR3 here is CASSSLTGGKGAFF. The CDR3 nucleotides read TGTGCCAGCAGCTCACTGACAGGGGGCAAAGGAGCTTTCTTT. Combining the CDR3 with reference TRBV7-3 and TRBJ1-1 gives the whole variable domain GAGVSQTPSNKVTEKGKYVELRCDPISGHTALYWYRQSLGQGPEFLIYFQGTGAADDSGLPNDRFFAVRPEGSVSTLKIQRTERGDSAVYLCASSSLTGGKGAFFGQGTRLTVV.

This chain joins TRBV5-1 and TRBJ1-5; D unresolved. The CDR3 consists of 13 residues. In germline, CDR1 is SGHRS, CDR2 YFSETQ. Between the trimmed V and J ends, which lost 0 bases and 5 bases, there was a span of 6 bases. The CDR3 loop is CASSLAQDQPQHF. CDR3 bases: TGCGCCAGCAGCTTGGCCCAGGATCAGCCCCAGCATTTT.

The chain carries TRBV19 and TRBJ2-7, with TRBD1 as a possible D gene (5 bases). This CDR3 region has 14 residues. Germline V gene data show CDR1 as LNHDA and CDR2 as SQIVND (reference sequence). Trimming stripped 10 bases from V and 3 bases from J, with 19 bases between. The CDR3 DNA is TGTGCCACTTCCCTGACAGTTTCAAGCTACGAGCAGTACTTC. Its translation: CATSLTVSSYEQYF. Full variable domain (remainder filled in from reference TRBV19 and TRBJ2-7): DGGITQSPKYLFRKEGQNVTLSCEQNLNHDAMYWYRQDPGQGLRLIYYSQIVNDFQKGDIAEGYSVSREKKESFPLTVTSAQKNPTAFYLCATSLTVSSYEQYFGPGTRLTVT.

The V call is TRBV11-2, the J call TRBJ1-4; TRBD1 matches at 7 bases. CDR1 is SGHAT, CDR2 FQNNGV, per germline. The CDR3 spans 14 residues. Trimming cost V 5 bases and J 7 bases; bases outside gene matches: 7. The CDR3: CASSPRQGSEKLFF. The CDR3 nucleotides read TGTGCCAGCAGCCCTCGACAGGGCAGTGAAAAACTGTTTTTT.

The chain joins TRBV5-4 to TRBJ1-4; D remains ambiguous. V was shortened by 4 bases and J by 3 bases, with 10 bases between the two germline ends. Looked up from germline, CDR1 is SGHNT and CDR2 is YYREEE (reference sequence). There are 14 residues in the CDR3. The DNA of the CDR3 is TGTGCCAGCAGCGACCGGGCCTCTAATGAAAAACTGTTTTTT. Protein: CASSDRASNEKLFF.

This sequence joins TRBV11-2 and TRBJ1-3; the D is unclear. This CDR3 comprises 15 residues. V lost 0 bases to trimming and J lost 0 bases, with 6 bases between them. Per the germline V gene, CDR1 is SGHAT and CDR2 is FQNNGV. The CDR3 is CASSLDRGSGNTIYF. CDR3 sequence (DNA): TGTGCCAGCAGCTTAGATCGGGGCTCTGGAAACACCATATATTTT.

The chain combines TRBV11-1 with TRBJ2-5; D is unresolved. Trimming took 5 bases from V and 3 from J, leaving 7 bases between them. In germline, CDR1 is SGHAT, CDR2 FQDESV (reference sequence). The CDR3 loop spans 12 amino acids. Here the CDR3 reads CASSNSEETQYF. The CDR3 nucleotides are TGTGCCAGCAGCAACAGCGAAGAGACCCAGTACTTC.

This rearrangement joins TRBV2 to TRBJ2-3; no definite D call. The CDR3 totals 16 residues. Looked up from germline, CDR1 is SNHLY and CDR2 is FYNNEI. Trimming removed 2 bases from V and 0 bases from J, with 12 bases in between. The CDR3 region is CASSEPGDGSTDTQYF. The CDR3 DNA reads as TGTGCCAGCAGTGAACCAGGCGACGGTAGCACAGATACGCAGTATTTT.

This rearrangement joins TRBV5-4 to TRBJ2-1; 10 bases are shared with TRBD2. The junction had 6 bases not matched to a gene; V was cut back by 4 bases and J by 5 bases. This CDR3 has 15 residues. Per germline, CDR1 SGHNT and CDR2 YYREEE (reference sequence). The CDR3 bases are TGTGCCAGCAGCCAAAGCGGGGGGGCCGACAATGAGCAGTTCTTC. Its protein product is CASSQSGGADNEQFF.

This clone has a single count. V usage is TRBV18 and J usage is TRBJ2-7, with D perhaps matching TRBD1 or TRBD2 (6 bases each). This CDR3 contains 15 residues. Trimming pared 0 bases from V and 5 bases from J, leaving 14 bases between. CDR1 and CDR2 from the germline V gene are KGHSH and LQKENI. The CDR3 DNA sequence: TGTGCCAGCTCACCACCGGGGGGCCCCCAGGACGAGCAGTACTTC. It specifies CASSPPGGPQDEQYF. The variable domain in full, with the rest retrieved from reference TRBV18 and TRBJ2-7, is NAGVMQNPRHLVRRRGQEARLRCSPMKGHSHVYWYRQLPEEGLKFMVYLQKENIIDESGMPKERFSAEFPKEGPSILRIQQVVRGDSAAYFCASSPPGGPQDEQYFGPGTRLTVT.

This clone was picked up one time. This chain uses TRBV7-3 with TRBJ2-3, with TRBD1 matching 7 bases. With V trimmed by 5 bases and J by 10 bases, 9 bases remained unmatched. The CDR3 totals 13 residues. CDR1 and CDR2 from the germline V gene are SGHTA and FQGTGA. Written as DNA, the CDR3 is TGTGCCAGCAGCACCGACGAGGGGGCGCCGCAGTATTTT. Protein sequence: CASSTDEGAPQYF. Variable domain in full (rest from reference TRBV7-3 and TRBJ2-3): GAGVSQTPSNKVTEKGKYVELRCDPISGHTALYWYRQSLGQGPEFLIYFQGTGAADDSGLPNDRFFAVRPEGSVSTLKIQRTERGDSAVYLCASSTDEGAPQYFGPGTRLTVL.

V usage is TRBV5-4 and J usage is TRBJ2-3; D gene uncertain. The CDR3 consists of 12 residues. From germline, CDR1 is SGHNT and CDR2 YYREEE (reference sequence). V lost 3 bases and J 2 bases, leaving 4 bases between the germline ends. In DNA, the CDR3 is TGTGCCAGCAGCTCGGACACAGATACGCAGTATTTT. It translates to CASSSDTDTQYF.

The gene calls are TRBV5-1 and TRBJ1-1, with D possibly TRBD1 on 6 matching bases. V lost 3 bases and J lost 6, with 12 bases in between. Germline assignment: CDR1 SGHRS and CDR2 YFSETQ. The CDR3 loop spans 13 amino acids. CDR3 sequence: CASSSFGGPEAFF. The CDR3 DNA is TGCGCCAGCAGCTCATTCGGGGGGCCTGAAGCTTTCTTT.

The J gene is TRBJ1-2, the V gene TRBV13; perhaps TRBD1 as D (5 bases). V shed 5 bases and J shed 6 bases, with 25 bases lying between them. This CDR3 spans 17 amino acids. The germline V gene has CDR1 PRHDT and CDR2 FYEKMQ (reference sequence). The chain's CDR3 is CASSGVGGRQGAHGYTF. DNA for the CDR3: TGTGCCAGCAGCGGAGTGGGGGGGAGGCAGGGAGCCCATGGCTACACCTTC. Full variable domain (rest looked up from reference TRBV13 and TRBJ1-2): AAGVIQSPRHLIKEKRETATLKCYPIPRHDTVYWYQQGPGQDPQFLISFYEKMQSDKGSIPDRFSAQQFSDYHSELNMSSLELGDSALYFCASSGVGGRQGAHGYTFGSGTRLTVV.

The chain has TRBV30 and TRBJ1-5; no definite D call. Trimming shortened V by 0 bases and J by 9 bases, and 12 bases separated the two germline ends. Germline V lookup: CDR1 GTSNPN, CDR2 SVGIG (reference sequence). The CDR3 is made up of 13 amino acids. DNA for the CDR3: TGTGCCTGGAGTGTCACGGGGATGGGGCCCCAGCATTTT. Its translation is CAWSVTGMGPQHF.

The genes are TRBV2 and TRBJ2-3; D uncertain. V was shortened by 7 bases and J by 2 bases, with 7 bases between the two germline ends. The CDR3 is 12 residues long. Germline-derived CDR1 and CDR2 are SNHLY and FYNNEI. The CDR3 region is CASIRATDTQYF. The CDR3 nucleotides read TGTGCCAGCATAAGAGCCACAGATACGCAGTATTTT.

The V and J genes are TRBV7-3 and TRBJ1-3; TRBD1 aligns across 10 bases. Trimming removed 5 bases from V and 6 bases from J; junction bases left unmatched: 4. CDR1 and CDR2 from the germline V gene are SGHTA and FQGTGA. This CDR3 spans 14 amino acids. The CDR3 sequence: CASSGGTGENTIYF. The DNA for the CDR3 is TGTGCCAGCAGCGGGGGGACAGGGGAAAACACCATATATTTT.

The chain couples TRBV18 to TRBJ2-3; 8 bases are shared with TRBD2. The CDR3 has 13 amino acids. The V segment lost 3 bases and the J segment 6 bases; nucleotides outside the gene matches: 2. Germline CDR1 and CDR2: KGHSH and LQKENI. CDR3 region: CASSPSGGDTQYF. The CDR3 DNA is TGTGCCAGCTCACCGTCGGGGGGGGATACGCAGTATTTT.